The 23 T cell receptor beta chains listed next were all sequenced from one sample in a study of blood T cells in healthy people across ages. It was with a sample-barcoded 5' primer and a J-beta primer mix that a second PCR of roughly 7 to 11 cycles was run. TCRdb reanalysed the 5' RACE reads using MiXCR and keeps one entry per CDR3 protein. The table records 1,500,000 or so distinct CDR3 sequences, approximately 39% of them present only once. The sample was blood. These receptors all stem from a woman aged 18-29 years in good health.

The chain uses TRBV6-5 and TRBJ2-7; D is unclear. The CDR3 totals 12 residues. Per germline, CDR1 MNHEY and CDR2 SVGAGI. V was shortened by 11 bases and J by 2 bases, with 13 bases between the two germline ends. CDR3: CAVGQDPYEQYF. In DNA, the CDR3 is TGTGCCGTCGGGCAGGACCCCTACGAGCAGTACTTC.

This clonotype was detected once. The CDR3 region is CASSQVPSRGDTQYF. The CDR3 region has the DNA TGCGCCAGCAGCCAAGTCCCTAGTCGAGGGGATACGCAGTATTTT. The genes are TRBV4-1 and TRBJ2-3; possibly TRBD2 for D (5 bases). This CDR3 is built from 15 residues. V lost 1 base and J 6 bases, leaving 14 bases between the germline ends. Germline values: CDR1 MGHRA, CDR2 YSYEKL.

This rearrangement joins TRBV20-1 to TRBJ2-2, with 12 bases aligning to TRBD2. Germline CDR1 DFQATT, CDR2 SNEGSKA (reference sequence). Germline trimming cut 3 bases from V and 2 bases from J; bases unmatched to any gene: 4. The CDR3 runs 16 residues. The CDR3 coding sequence is TGCAGTGCTAGTACGACTAGCGGGGGCAACACCGGGGAGCTGTTTTTT. It yields the protein CSASTTSGGNTGELFF.

The chain employs TRBV7-9 and TRBJ1-5; D is unresolved. The length of the CDR3 is 16 residues. Germline CDR1 reads SEHNR; CDR2 reads FQNEAQ (reference sequence). V was pared by 2 bases and J by 0 bases, with 11 bases between. CDR3 in amino acids: CASSLWGRNSNQPQHF. The CDR3 DNA reads TGTGCCAGCAGCTTATGGGGTAGAAATAGCAATCAGCCCCAGCATTTT. The full variable domain, completed using reference TRBV7-9 and TRBJ1-5, is DTGVSQNPRHKITKRGQNVTFRCDPISEHNRLYWYRQTLGQGPEFLTYFQNEAQLEKSRLLSDRFSAERPKGSFSTLEIQRTEQGDSAMYLCASSLWGRNSNQPQHFGDGTRLSIL.

The rearrangement joins TRBV15 to TRBJ2-7; D is unclear. The V gene's germline CDR1 is LNHNV and CDR2 YYDKDF (reference sequence). V was cut by 1 base and J by 5 bases, with 12 bases left in between. The CDR3 spans 14 residues. CDR3 bases: TGTGCCACCAGCAGAGGGGCACTGAAGGACGAGCAGTACTTC. It encodes CATSRGALKDEQYF.

This clonotype was seen only a few times. This rearrangement joins TRBV6-2 or TRBV6-3 to TRBJ2-2, with 11 bases lining up with TRBD2. V shed 10 bases and J 2 bases; nucleotides not matched to a gene: 6. CDR3 length: 15 amino acids. CDR1 and CDR2 (germline): MNHEY, SVGEGT. The CDR3 nucleotides are TGTGCCATCCGCGGGACTAGCGGAAACACCGGGGAGCTGTTTTTT. It translates to CAIRGTSGNTGELFF.

This chain connects TRBV6-2 or TRBV6-3 to TRBJ2-4; D not certain. The J call may be mistaken, given a closer DNA end match to TRBJ2-7. Germline assignment: CDR1 MNHEY and CDR2 SVGEGT. The length of the CDR3 is 13 residues. CDR3 sequence: CASRDGRFYEQYF. Written as DNA, the CDR3 is TGTGCCAGCAGAGACGGACGGTTCTACGAGCAGTACTTC.

V is TRBV7-2 and J is TRBJ1-2, with 8 bases identical to TRBD1. CDR1 and CDR2 from the germline V gene are SGHTA and FQGNSA. V shed 5 bases, J shed 4 bases, and the junction held 12 bases outside the gene matches. This CDR3 region has 16 residues. The CDR3 loop is CASSRGGQGQSYGYTF. Here the CDR3 DNA reads TGTGCCAGCAGCCGGGGAGGACAGGGACAAAGCTATGGCTACACCTTC.

This clonotype has just a few counts. V and J are TRBV7-9 and TRBJ2-3; the D gene is possibly TRBD2 (6 bases). This CDR3 region has 14 residues. Trimming took off 5 bases at V and 1 base at J, with 10 bases between the two ends. The germline CDR1 and CDR2 sequences are SEHNR and FQNEAQ (reference sequence). CDR3 DNA: TGTGCCAGCAGCGCGCGGGACGGCACAGATACGCAGTATTTT. Its translation is CASSARDGTDTQYF. The variable domain in full, with the rest retrieved from reference TRBV7-9 and TRBJ2-3, is DTGVSQNPRHKITKRGQNVTFRCDPISEHNRLYWYRQTLGQGPEFLTYFQNEAQLEKSRLLSDRFSAERPKGSFSTLEIQRTEQGDSAMYLCASSARDGTDTQYFGPGTRLTVL.

The gene calls are TRBV7-3 and TRBJ2-2; 7 positions agree with TRBD1. Unmatched junction bases numbered 5, after V lost 2 bases and J lost 5 bases. Germline CDR1 SGHTA, CDR2 FQGTGA. This CDR3 is built from 15 residues. The CDR3, as DNA: TGTGCCAGCAGCTTATTAACAGGGGCGACCGGGGAGCTGTTTTTT. Translation: CASSLLTGATGELFF.

This clonotype has only a few counts. The chain carries TRBV6-2 or TRBV6-3 and TRBJ2-7, with TRBD2 identical over 10 bases. The trim removed 5 bases at V and 3 bases at J, leaving 10 bases unmatched. CDR1 and CDR2 (germline): MNHEY, SVGEGT. This CDR3 region has 16 residues. The CDR3 DNA reads as TGTGCCAGCAGTCGCCTCGGACTAGCGGAGGTCTACGAGCAGTACTTC. This translates into CASSRLGLAEVYEQYF.

The J gene is TRBJ1-2, the V gene TRBV20-1; 9 nucleotides line up with TRBD1. The CDR3 length is 13 residues. V gave up 6 bases and J gave up 10 bases; unmatched junction bases: 12. The V gene's germline CDR1 is DFQATT and CDR2 SNEGSKA (reference sequence). CDR3 bases: TGCAGTGCACAAAACCCGGGACAGGGCGACTACACCTTC. This translates into CSAQNPGQGDYTF.

This clonotype was counted many times. V is TRBV10-3 and J is TRBJ2-1, with 13 positions matching TRBD2. Germline V gene data show CDR1 as ENHRY and CDR2 as SYGVKD. The CDR3 is 16 residues long. After removal of 10 bases from V and 1 base from J, the junction contained 7 bases not matched to a gene. CDR3 nucleotides: TGTGCCACCACTCAGACTAGCGGGGGGTCCTACAATGAGCAGTTCTTC. It encodes CATTQTSGGSYNEQFF.

V usage is TRBV10-3 and J usage is TRBJ1-1, with D possibly TRBD1 on 6 matching bases. The CDR3 spans 15 residues. V lost 5 bases to trimming and J lost 4 bases, with 17 bases between them. CDR1 and CDR2 from the germline V gene are ENHRY and SYGVKD. The CDR3 loop reads CAISRRGRGGTEAFF. Here the CDR3 DNA reads TGTGCCATCAGTCGAAGGGGCAGAGGGGGCACTGAAGCTTTCTTT.

The rearrangement links TRBV6-1 to TRBJ2-1; D is uncertain. The end of the DNA fits TRBJ2-7 better, so the J call may be wrong. The CDR3 has 13 residues. Germline V CDR1 and CDR2: MNHNS, SASEGT. CDR3 in DNA: TGTGCCAGCAGTGAAATCGGCTACAATGAGCAGTACTTC. This sequence encodes CASSEIGYNEQYF.

This clonotype was seen at least ten times. The J gene is TRBJ2-1, the V gene TRBV29-1; 7 nucleotides match TRBD1. Germline V lookup: CDR1 SQVTM, CDR2 ANQGSEA. The CDR3 runs to 15 residues. V lost 1 base, J lost 5 bases, and 8 bases stayed unmatched. CDR3 sequence reads: CSVEGPRGNNNEQFF. CDR3 DNA sequence: TGCAGCGTTGAAGGCCCCAGGGGGAACAACAATGAGCAGTTCTTC.

The V gene is TRBV7-2, the J gene TRBJ2-5, with 9 bases lining up with TRBD2. Gene TRBJ2-7 matches the end of the DNA better, so the J call may be wrong. This CDR3 has 15 amino acids. Germline V gene sequence: CDR1 SGHTA, CDR2 FQGNSA. CDR3 nucleotides: TGTGCCAGCAGCTTATTAGCGGGAGCCTTTTCCGAGCAGTACTTC. Encoded protein: CASSLLAGAFSEQYF.

This chain joins TRBV24-1 and TRBJ2-1, with 13 bases matching TRBD2. Germline loops: CDR1 KGHDR, CDR2 SFDVKD. The CDR3 has 18 residues. V lost 1 base to trimming and J lost 4 bases; unmatched junction nucleotides: 6. The CDR3 sequence is CATSDFTRTSGSYNEQFF. The CDR3 bases are TGTGCCACCAGTGATTTCACGAGGACTAGCGGGAGTTACAATGAGCAGTTCTTC.

The rearrangement uses TRBV5-1 and TRBJ2-3, with a possible D match to TRBD2 (6 bases). The V gene's germline CDR1 is SGHRS and CDR2 YFSETQ. V was trimmed by 0 bases and J by 2 bases, leaving 16 bases between them. This CDR3 is built from 17 residues. The DNA for the CDR3 is TGCGCCAGCAGCTTGGGGGACTCGACAGAGTCCACAGATACGCAGTATTTT. This gives the protein CASSLGDSTESTDTQYF.

The chain joins TRBV29-1 to TRBJ1-3; D perhaps matches TRBD1 (5 bases). CDR3 length equals 14 residues. Germline V lookup: CDR1 SQVTM, CDR2 ANQGSEA. V was clipped by 4 bases and J by 0 bases, with 10 bases between them. The CDR3 reads CSVGTGDSGNTIYF. CDR3 nucleotide sequence: TGCAGCGTTGGAACAGGAGACTCTGGAAACACCATATATTTT.

This clonotype was seen only a few times. The rearrangement links TRBV5-1 to TRBJ2-7; weak D call: TRBD1 (6 bases). The CDR3 totals 14 residues. Trimming pared 0 bases from V and 3 bases from J, leaving 10 bases between. CDR1 SGHRS and CDR2 YFSETQ come from the germline V gene. For the CDR3, the DNA is TGCGCCAGCAGCTTGGAGAACAGGGACTACGAGCAGTACTTC. Translating it yields CASSLENRDYEQYF.

Note on this clonotype: At one end the junction does not follow the germline gene, possibly because of a read error. The chain is built from TRBV29-1 and TRBJ1-1, with 11 bases fitting TRBD1. Looked up from germline, CDR1 is SQVTM and CDR2 is ANQGSEA. CDR3 size: 13 residues. CDR3 in DNA: TGCAGCGCCGGGGACAGGGGGTACACTGAAACTTTCTTT. Translation gives CSAGDRGYTETFF.

This chain connects TRBV29-1 to TRBJ2-7, with 7 positions matching TRBD1. This CDR3 region has 15 residues. Germline V gene sequence: CDR1 SQVTM, CDR2 ANQGSEA. The V segment lost 3 bases and the J segment 3 bases; nucleotides outside the gene matches: 11. CDR3 amino acids: CSVDTMGQINYEQYF. CDR3 nucleotide sequence: TGCAGCGTTGACACCATGGGACAGATTAACTACGAGCAGTACTTC.